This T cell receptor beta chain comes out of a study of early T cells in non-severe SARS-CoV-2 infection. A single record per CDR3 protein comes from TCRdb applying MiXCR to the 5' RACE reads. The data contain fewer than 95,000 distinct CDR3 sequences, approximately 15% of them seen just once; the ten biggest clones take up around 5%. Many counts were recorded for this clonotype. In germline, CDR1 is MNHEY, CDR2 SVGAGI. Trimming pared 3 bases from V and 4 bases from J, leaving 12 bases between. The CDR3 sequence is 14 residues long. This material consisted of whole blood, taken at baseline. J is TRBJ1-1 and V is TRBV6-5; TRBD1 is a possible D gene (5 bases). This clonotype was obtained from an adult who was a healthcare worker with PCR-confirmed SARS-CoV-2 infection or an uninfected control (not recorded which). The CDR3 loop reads CASSYGGVGTEAFF. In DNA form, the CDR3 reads TGTGCCAGCAGTTATGGGGGGGTGGGCACTGAAGCTTTCTTT.